These T cell receptor beta chains were read from a single sample in a study of T cells in Graves' hyperthyroidism and ophthalmopathy. TCRdb called the multiplex PCR reads again in MiXCR, with one record for every CDR3 protein. The table includes some 620,000 distinct CDR3 sequences, about 16% detected once. Sequencing was carried out using blood. The receptors originated from a young woman with Graves' hyperthyroidism. Each CDR3 is given with its conserved first and last residue. A D gene is named only where the DNA matches it firmly. Not every row has a clone size; where given, it reads once, few, many or a size class.

D: .; V: TRBV9; J: TRBJ2-1; size: .; DNA: TGTGCCAGCAGCGTAGATGTTGGGGGCGGGTTCGGGGGAGATGAGCAGTTCTTC; CDR3: CASSVDVGGGFGGDEQFF
D: TRBD1; V: TRBV18; J: TRBJ1-1; size: many; DNA: TGTGCCAGCTCACCCACAGGGGGCAGTAACACTGAAGCTTTCTTT; CDR3: CASSPTGGSNTEAFF
D: TRBD1; V: TRBV2; J: TRBJ1-2; size: many; DNA: TGTGCCAGCAGCCCGGGACAGGGCGACTATGGCTACACCTTC; CDR3: CASSPGQGDYGYTF
D: .; V: TRBV12-3/TRBV12-4; J: TRBJ2-1; size: .; DNA: TGTGCCAGCAGTCCTCAACAAGCCGACAATGAGCAGTTCTTC; CDR3: CASSPQQADNEQFF
D: .; V: TRBV11-2; J: TRBJ2-7; size: many; DNA: TGTGCCAGCAGCCCAGACTTTTCCAGCTCCTACGAGCAGTACTTC; CDR3: CASSPDFSSSYEQYF
D: TRBD1; V: TRBV10-3; J: TRBJ1-5; size: .; DNA: TGTGCCATCAGTGAGACAGGGGGGGGCAATCAGCCCCAGCATTTT; CDR3: CAISETGGGNQPQHF
D: TRBD2; V: TRBV3-1; J: TRBJ2-3; size: many; DNA: TGTGCCAGCAGCCAAGATTCGGGACTACCAGTAAAAAGCACAGATACGCAGTATTTT; CDR3: CASSQDSGLPVKSTDTQYF
D: .; V: TRBV27; J: TRBJ2-2; size: few; DNA: TGTGCCAGCAGTCCCCGGGGGAACGGGGAGCTGTTTTTT; CDR3: CASSPRGNGELFF
D: TRBD2; V: TRBV11-3; J: TRBJ2-2; size: .; DNA: TGTGCCAGCAGCTTACAGGTCCTAGCGGGGAACACCGGGGAGCTGTTTTTT; CDR3: CASSLQVLAGNTGELFF
D: .; V: TRBV20-1; J: TRBJ2-7; size: few; DNA: TGCAGTGCTAGCGGGAGAACCACCTACGAGCAGTACTTC; CDR3: CSASGRTTYEQYF
D: TRBD2; V: TRBV6-1; J: TRBJ2-3; size: .; DNA: TGTGCCAGCAAGGCCCGATCTACGGGAGGGCCAACAGATACGCAGTATTTT; CDR3: CASKARSTGGPTDTQYF
D: .; V: TRBV28; J: TRBJ1-1; size: .; DNA: TGTGCCAGCAGCTCCCGCCGGGGAAACACTGAAGCTTTCTTT; CDR3: CASSSRRGNTEAFF
D: .; V: TRBV4-1; J: TRBJ2-1; size: .; DNA: TGCGCCAGCAGCCAAAAAAACCTTGGGCTACACTACAATGAGCAGTTCTTC; CDR3: CASSQKNLGLHYNEQFF
D: .; V: TRBV3-1; J: TRBJ1-5; size: few; DNA: TGTGCCAGCAGCCGGGGGGATAATCAGCCCCAGCATTTT; CDR3: CASSRGDNQPQHF
D: .; V: TRBV15; J: TRBJ2-7; size: .; DNA: TGTGCCACCAGCAGAGATCTTGGGACTTCGACCTCCTACGAGCAGTACTTC; CDR3: CATSRDLGTSTSYEQYF
D: TRBD1; V: TRBV6-1; J: TRBJ2-7; size: few; DNA: TGTGCCAGCGTCGGGACAGGGCGTTACGAGCAGTACTTC; CDR3: CASVGTGRYEQYF
D: TRBD1; V: TRBV12-3/TRBV12-4; J: TRBJ2-1; size: many; DNA: TGTGCCAGCAGATCACTCTCAGGGGGCAGTGAGCAGTTCTTC; CDR3: CASRSLSGGSEQFF
D: .; V: TRBV6-2/TRBV6-3; J: TRBJ2-2; size: .; DNA: TGTGCCAGCAGTTACCAAAGATTTAACACCGGGGAGCCGTTTTTT; CDR3: CASSYQRFNTGEPFF
D: .; V: TRBV7-2; J: TRBJ2-3; size: many; DNA: TGTGCCAGCAGCTCCGACACCAAGGCAGATACGCAGTATTTT; CDR3: CASSSDTKADTQYF
D: .; V: TRBV2; J: TRBJ2-5; size: many; DNA: TGTGCCAGCACCCCCGTTTCAGGAGGGACACAAGAGACCCAGTACTTC; CDR3: CASTPVSGGTQETQYF
D: TRBD1; V: TRBV29-1; J: TRBJ1-1; size: .; DNA: TGCAGCGTCGGACAGGGGAATGAAGCTTTCTTT; CDR3: CSVGQGNEAFF
D: TRBD2; V: TRBV3-1; J: TRBJ2-1; size: .; DNA: TGTGCCAGCAGCCAAGTGCCCTTTCGCGGGAGAAAAAATGAGCAGTTCTTC; CDR3: CASSQVPFRGRKNEQFF
D: TRBD2; V: TRBV19; J: TRBJ2-1; size: .; DNA: TGTGCCAGTAGTCCCTCCCTCGGGACTAGAGGCTACAATGAGCAGTTCTTC; CDR3: CASSPSLGTRGYNEQFF
D: TRBD2; V: TRBV2; J: TRBJ2-1; size: many; DNA: TGTGCCAGCAGTGAATTTAGCGGGACATCCCTCTCCTACAATGAGCAGTTCTTC; CDR3: CASSEFSGTSLSYNEQFF
D: .; V: TRBV7-9; J: TRBJ1-1; size: once; DNA: TGTGCCAGCAGCTTAGTATGGGTCAGGAAAACTGAAGCTTTCTTT; CDR3: CASSLVWVRKTEAFF
D: .; V: TRBV6-1; J: TRBJ1-3; size: many; DNA: TGTGCCAGCACCCTTACCGGAGCGGGAAACACCATATATTTT; CDR3: CASTLTGAGNTIYF
D: .; V: TRBV11-2; J: TRBJ1-1; size: few; DNA: TGTGCCAGCAGTCCCCTCGGGACGGGCATTGATGAAGCTTTCTTT; CDR3: CASSPLGTGIDEAFF
D: .; V: TRBV30; J: TRBJ2-1; size: few; DNA: TGTGCCTGGAGTACAGCGGCCCTACAGAGTGAGCAGTTCTTC; CDR3: CAWSTAALQSEQFF
D: TRBD2; V: TRBV3-1; J: TRBJ2-1; size: .; DNA: TGTGCCAGCAGCCCAGGGACTAGCGGGAGGGCCGTCTCGCGGAATGAGCAGTTCTTC; CDR3: CASSPGTSGRAVSRNEQFF
D: .; V: TRBV7-9; J: TRBJ2-7; size: many; DNA: TGTGCCAGCACGGACAATTCCTACGAGCAGTACTTC; CDR3: CASTDNSYEQYF
D: .; V: TRBV20-1; J: TRBJ2-1; size: many; DNA: TGCAGTGCTAGCTATGTCAGGGGAGGCTCCTACAATGAGCAGTTCTTC; CDR3: CSASYVRGGSYNEQFF
D: .; V: TRBV28; J: TRBJ2-7; size: .; DNA: TGTGCCAGCAGTTTAGCGGGGAGGTCCGGGGAGCAGTACTTC; CDR3: CASSLAGRSGEQYF
D: TRBD2; V: TRBV7-2; J: TRBJ2-5; size: .; DNA: TGTGCCAGCAGCTCAGAGCTAGCGGGAGCCGGGCGGGAGACCCAGTACTTC; CDR3: CASSSELAGAGRETQYF
D: .; V: TRBV4-2; J: TRBJ2-3; size: .; DNA: TGTGCCAGCAGCCAAGAAGCCAGATATTCCACAGATACGCAGTATTTT; CDR3: CASSQEARYSTDTQYF
D: .; V: TRBV5-1; J: TRBJ2-2; size: .; DNA: TGCGCCAGCAGTTTCCTATCCGAGAACGGGGAGCTGTTTTTT; CDR3: CASSFLSENGELFF
D: .; V: TRBV30; J: TRBJ2-7; size: many; DNA: TGTGCCTGGAGTCTCTCTTCTTGGGACGAGCAGTACTTC; CDR3: CAWSLSSWDEQYF
D: TRBD1; V: TRBV27; J: TRBJ1-1; size: .; DNA: TGTGCCAGCAGTCTGGGACAGGGGGCAGCTGAAGCTTTCTTT; CDR3: CASSLGQGAAEAFF
D: TRBD2; V: TRBV11-2; J: TRBJ2-3; size: many; DNA: TGTGCCAGCAGCGGCCTCCGTAGAATTAGTGCCGCGGGAGAGGTCTCGAGAGCAGATACGCAGTATTTT; CDR3: CASSGLRRISAAGEVSRADTQYF
D: TRBD1; V: TRBV7-9; J: TRBJ2-7; size: few; DNA: TGTGCCAGCAGTTCAACAGGGGGCTCGGGGGAGCAGTACTTC; CDR3: CASSSTGGSGEQYF
D: .; V: TRBV12-3/TRBV12-4; J: TRBJ1-6; size: few; DNA: TGTGCCAGCAGTTTAGCGGGGGGGTCATCACCCCTCCACTTT; CDR3: CASSLAGGSSPLHF
D: .; V: TRBV20-1; J: TRBJ1-5; size: .; DNA: TGCAGTGCTAGGAGGGGGGCTAATAGCAATCAGCCCCAGCATTTT; CDR3: CSARRGANSNQPQHF